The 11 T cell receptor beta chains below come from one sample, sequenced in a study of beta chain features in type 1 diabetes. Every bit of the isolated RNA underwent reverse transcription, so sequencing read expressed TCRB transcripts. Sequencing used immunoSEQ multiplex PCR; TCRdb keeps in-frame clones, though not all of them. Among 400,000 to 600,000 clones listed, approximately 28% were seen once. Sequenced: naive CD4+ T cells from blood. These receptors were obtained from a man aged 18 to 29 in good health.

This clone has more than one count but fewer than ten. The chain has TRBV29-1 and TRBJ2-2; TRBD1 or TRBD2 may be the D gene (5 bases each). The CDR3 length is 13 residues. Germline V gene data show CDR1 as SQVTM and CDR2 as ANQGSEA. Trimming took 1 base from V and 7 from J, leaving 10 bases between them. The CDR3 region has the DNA TGCAGCGTTGAAGGAACTAGGGGCGGGGAGCTGTTTTTT. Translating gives CSVEGTRGGELFF.

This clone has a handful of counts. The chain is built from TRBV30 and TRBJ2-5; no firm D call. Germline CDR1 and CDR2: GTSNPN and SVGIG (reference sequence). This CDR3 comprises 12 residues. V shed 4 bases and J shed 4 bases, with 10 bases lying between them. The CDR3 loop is CAWTPVRETQYF. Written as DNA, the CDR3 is TGTGCCTGGACCCCGGTTCGAGAGACCCAGTACTTC.

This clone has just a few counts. The chain's CDR3 is CASSLFLAGKDEQFF. DNA for the CDR3: TGTGCCAGCAGTTTATTCCTAGCGGGAAAGGATGAGCAGTTCTTC. The chain joins TRBV27 to TRBJ2-1; 9 bases are a match to TRBD2. CDR3 length: 15 residues. The junction had 6 bases not matched to a gene; V was cut back by 1 base and J by 8 bases. Germline V lookup: CDR1 MNHEY, CDR2 SMNVEV (reference sequence).

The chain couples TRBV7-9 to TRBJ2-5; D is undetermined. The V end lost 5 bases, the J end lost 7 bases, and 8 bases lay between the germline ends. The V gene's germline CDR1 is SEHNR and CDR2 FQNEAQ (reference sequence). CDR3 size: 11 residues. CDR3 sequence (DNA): TGTGCCAGCAGCCCGACCGGGACCCAGTACTTC. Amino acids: CASSPTGTQYF.

The CDR3 nucleotides are TGCAGCGTGGCAACCACTGAAGCTTTCTTT. Its translation: CSVATTEAFF. The rearrangement joins TRBV29-1 to TRBJ1-1; D uncertain. The length of the CDR3 is 10 residues. The germline V gene has CDR1 SQVTM and CDR2 ANQGSEA. V was shortened by 6 bases and J by 4 bases, with 6 bases between the two germline ends.

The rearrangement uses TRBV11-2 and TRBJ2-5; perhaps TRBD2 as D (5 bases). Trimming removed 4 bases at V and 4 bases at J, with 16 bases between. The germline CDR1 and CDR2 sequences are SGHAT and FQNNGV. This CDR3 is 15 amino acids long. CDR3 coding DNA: TGTGCCAGCAGCTACCGGGGTTCATGGGGAGAGACCCAGTACTTC. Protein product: CASSYRGSWGETQYF.

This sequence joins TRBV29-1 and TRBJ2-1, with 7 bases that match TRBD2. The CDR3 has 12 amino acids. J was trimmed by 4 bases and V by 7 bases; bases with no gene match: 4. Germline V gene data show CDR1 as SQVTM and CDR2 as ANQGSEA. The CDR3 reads CSGRETYNEQFF. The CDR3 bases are TGCAGCGGGCGGGAGACTTACAATGAGCAGTTCTTC.

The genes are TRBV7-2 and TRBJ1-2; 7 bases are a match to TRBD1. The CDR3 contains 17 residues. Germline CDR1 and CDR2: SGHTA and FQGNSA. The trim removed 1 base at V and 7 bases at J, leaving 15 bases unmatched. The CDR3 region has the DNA TGTGCCAGCAGCTTAGACGGGTTCGAGGGGGCAGTAGGTGGCTACACCTTC. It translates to CASSLDGFEGAVGGYTF.

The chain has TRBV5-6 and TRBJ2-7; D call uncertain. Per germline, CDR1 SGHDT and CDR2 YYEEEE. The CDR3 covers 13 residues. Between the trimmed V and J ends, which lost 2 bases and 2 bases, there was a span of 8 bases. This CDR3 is CASSLDNPYEQYF. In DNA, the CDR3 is TGTGCCAGCAGCTTAGACAACCCCTACGAGCAGTACTTC. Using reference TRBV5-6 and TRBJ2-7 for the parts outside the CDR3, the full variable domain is DAGVTQSPTHLIKTRGQQVTLRCSPKSGHDTVSWYQQALGQGPQFIFQYYEEEERQRGNFPDRFSGHQFPNYSSELNVNALLLGDSALYLCASSLDNPYEQYFGPGTRLTVT.

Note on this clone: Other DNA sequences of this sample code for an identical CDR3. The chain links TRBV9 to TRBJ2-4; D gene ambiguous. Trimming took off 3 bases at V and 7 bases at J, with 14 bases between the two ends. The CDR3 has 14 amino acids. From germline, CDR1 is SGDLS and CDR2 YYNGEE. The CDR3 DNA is TGTGCCAGCAGCGGGCTGGGGTCCTCCAACATTCAGTACTTC. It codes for CASSGLGSSNIQYF.

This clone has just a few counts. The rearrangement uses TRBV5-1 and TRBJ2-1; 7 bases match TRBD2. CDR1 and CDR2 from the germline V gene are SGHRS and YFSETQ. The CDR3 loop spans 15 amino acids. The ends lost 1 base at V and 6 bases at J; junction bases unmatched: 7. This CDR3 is CASSLWAGAGNEQFF. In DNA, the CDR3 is TGCGCCAGCAGCTTGTGGGCGGGAGCGGGCAATGAGCAGTTCTTC.